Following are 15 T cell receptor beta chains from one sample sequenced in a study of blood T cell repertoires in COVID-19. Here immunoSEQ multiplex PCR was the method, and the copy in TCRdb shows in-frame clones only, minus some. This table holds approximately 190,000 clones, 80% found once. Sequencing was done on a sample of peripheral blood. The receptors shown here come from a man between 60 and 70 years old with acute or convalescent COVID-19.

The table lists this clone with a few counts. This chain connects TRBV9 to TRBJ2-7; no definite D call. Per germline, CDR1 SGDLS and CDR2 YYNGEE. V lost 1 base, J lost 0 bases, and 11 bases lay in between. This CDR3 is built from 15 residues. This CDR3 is CASSVTATNSYEQYF. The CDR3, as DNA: TGTGCCAGCAGCGTAACAGCAACGAACTCCTACGAGCAGTACTTC.

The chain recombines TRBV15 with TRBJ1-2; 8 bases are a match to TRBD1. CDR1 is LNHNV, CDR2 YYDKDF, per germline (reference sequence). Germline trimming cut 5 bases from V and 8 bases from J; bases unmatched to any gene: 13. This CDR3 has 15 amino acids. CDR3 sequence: CATSGRSQGALGYTF. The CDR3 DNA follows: TGTGCCACCAGCGGTCGCTCTCAGGGGGCGTTGGGCTACACCTTC.

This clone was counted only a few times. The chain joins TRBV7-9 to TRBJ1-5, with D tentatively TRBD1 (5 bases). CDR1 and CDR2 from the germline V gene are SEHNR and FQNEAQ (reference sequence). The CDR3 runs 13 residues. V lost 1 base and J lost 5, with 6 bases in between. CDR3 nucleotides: TGTGCCAGCAGCTTAGAAGGGGATCAGCCCCAGCATTTT. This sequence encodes CASSLEGDQPQHF. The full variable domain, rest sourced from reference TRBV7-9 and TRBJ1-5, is DTGVSQNPRHKITKRGQNVTFRCDPISEHNRLYWYRQTLGQGPEFLTYFQNEAQLEKSRLLSDRFSAERPKGSFSTLEIQRTEQGDSAMYLCASSLEGDQPQHFGDGTRLSIL.

This CDR3 reads CASRLAGVETQYF. The CDR3 nucleotides are TGTGCCAGTAGGCTAGCGGGGGTTGAGACCCAGTACTTC. The rearrangement joins TRBV19 to TRBJ2-5; 10 positions agree with TRBD2. From germline, CDR1 is LNHDA and CDR2 SQIVND (reference sequence). The CDR3 consists of 13 residues. Trimming removed 6 bases from V and 5 bases from J; junction bases left unmatched: 3.

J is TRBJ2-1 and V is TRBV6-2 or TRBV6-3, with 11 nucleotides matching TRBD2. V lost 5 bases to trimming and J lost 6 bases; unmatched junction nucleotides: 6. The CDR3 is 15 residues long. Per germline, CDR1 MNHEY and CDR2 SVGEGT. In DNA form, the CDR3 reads TGTGCCAGCAGTCATACTAGCGGGAGCATCAATGAGCAGTTCTTC. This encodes CASSHTSGSINEQFF.

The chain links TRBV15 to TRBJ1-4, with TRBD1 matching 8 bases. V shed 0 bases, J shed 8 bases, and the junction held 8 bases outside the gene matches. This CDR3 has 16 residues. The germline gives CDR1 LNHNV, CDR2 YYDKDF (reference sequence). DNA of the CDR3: TGTGCCACCAGCAGAGATCTGGGCAGGGGGCTCGAAAAACTGTTTTTT. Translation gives CATSRDLGRGLEKLFF.

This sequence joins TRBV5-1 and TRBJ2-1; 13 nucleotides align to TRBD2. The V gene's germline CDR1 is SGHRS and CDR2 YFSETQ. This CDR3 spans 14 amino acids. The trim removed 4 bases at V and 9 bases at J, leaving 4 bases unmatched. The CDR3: CASSPGLAGIEQFF. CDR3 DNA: TGCGCCAGCAGCCCGGGACTAGCGGGAATTGAGCAGTTCTTC.

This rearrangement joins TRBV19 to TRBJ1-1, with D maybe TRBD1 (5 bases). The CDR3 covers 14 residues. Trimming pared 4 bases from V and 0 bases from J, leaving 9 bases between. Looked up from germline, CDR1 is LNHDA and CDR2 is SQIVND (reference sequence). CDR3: CASSKRGLNTEAFF. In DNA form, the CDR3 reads TGTGCCAGTAGTAAAAGGGGCCTGAACACTGAAGCTTTCTTT.

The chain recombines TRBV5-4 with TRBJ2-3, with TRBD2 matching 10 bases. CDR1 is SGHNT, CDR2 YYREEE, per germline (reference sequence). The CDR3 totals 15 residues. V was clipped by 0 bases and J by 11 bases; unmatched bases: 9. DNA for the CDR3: TGTGCCAGCAGCTTGGCCGGTAGCGGGGGGTATAAGCAGTATTTT. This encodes CASSLAGSGGYKQYF.

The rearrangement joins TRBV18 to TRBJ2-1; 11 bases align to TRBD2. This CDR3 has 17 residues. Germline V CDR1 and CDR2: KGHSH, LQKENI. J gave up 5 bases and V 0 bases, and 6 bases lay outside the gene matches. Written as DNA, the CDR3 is TGTGCCAGCTCACCACCGGGACTAGCGGTAAACCACAATGAGCAGTTCTTC. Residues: CASSPPGLAVNHNEQFF.

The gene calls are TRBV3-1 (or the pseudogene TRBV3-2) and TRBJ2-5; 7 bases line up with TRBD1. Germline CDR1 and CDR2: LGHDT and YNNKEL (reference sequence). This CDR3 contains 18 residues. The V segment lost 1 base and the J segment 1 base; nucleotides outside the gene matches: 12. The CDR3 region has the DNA TGTGCCAGCAGCCAAGCTTTTAGGACAGGATGGGCCCAAGAGACCCAGTACTTC. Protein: CASSQAFRTGWAQETQYF.

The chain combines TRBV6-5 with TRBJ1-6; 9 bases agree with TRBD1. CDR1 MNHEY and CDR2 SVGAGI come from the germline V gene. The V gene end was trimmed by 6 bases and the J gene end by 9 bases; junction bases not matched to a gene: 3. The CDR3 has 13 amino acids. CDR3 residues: CASRGTGSSPLHF. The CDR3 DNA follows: TGTGCCAGCAGGGGGACAGGGAGTTCACCCCTCCACTTT.

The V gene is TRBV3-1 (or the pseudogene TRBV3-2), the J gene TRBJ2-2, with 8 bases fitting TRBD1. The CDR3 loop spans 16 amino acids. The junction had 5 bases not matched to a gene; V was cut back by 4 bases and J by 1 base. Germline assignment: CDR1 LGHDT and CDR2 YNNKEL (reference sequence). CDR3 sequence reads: CASSRTTGGNTGELFF. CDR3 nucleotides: TGTGCCAGCAGCCGTACCACAGGGGGGAACACCGGGGAGCTGTTTTTT.

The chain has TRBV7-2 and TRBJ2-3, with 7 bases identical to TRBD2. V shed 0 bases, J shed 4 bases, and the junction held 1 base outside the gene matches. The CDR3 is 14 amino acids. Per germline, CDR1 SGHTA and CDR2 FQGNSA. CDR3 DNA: TGTGCCAGCAGCTTAGCGGGGGGGGCAGATACGCAGTATTTT. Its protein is CASSLAGGADTQYF.

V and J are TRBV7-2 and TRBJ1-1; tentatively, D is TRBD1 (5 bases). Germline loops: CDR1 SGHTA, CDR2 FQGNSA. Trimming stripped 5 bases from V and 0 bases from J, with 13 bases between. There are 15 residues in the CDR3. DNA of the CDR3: TGTGCCAGCAGCCAAAACAGGATCGTGAACACTGAAGCTTTCTTT. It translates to CASSQNRIVNTEAFF.